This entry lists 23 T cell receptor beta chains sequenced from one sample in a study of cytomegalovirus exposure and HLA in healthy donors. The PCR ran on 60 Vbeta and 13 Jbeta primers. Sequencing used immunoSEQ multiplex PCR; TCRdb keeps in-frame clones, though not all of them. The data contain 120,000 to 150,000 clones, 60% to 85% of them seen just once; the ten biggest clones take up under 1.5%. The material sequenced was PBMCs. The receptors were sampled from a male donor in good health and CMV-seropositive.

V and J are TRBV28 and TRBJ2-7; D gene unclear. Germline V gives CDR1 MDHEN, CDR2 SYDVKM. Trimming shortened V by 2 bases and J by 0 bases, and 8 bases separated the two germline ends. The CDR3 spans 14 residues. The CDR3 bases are TGTGCCAGCAGTTTAATGGAGCACTCCTACGAGCAGTACTTC. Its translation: CASSLMEHSYEQYF.

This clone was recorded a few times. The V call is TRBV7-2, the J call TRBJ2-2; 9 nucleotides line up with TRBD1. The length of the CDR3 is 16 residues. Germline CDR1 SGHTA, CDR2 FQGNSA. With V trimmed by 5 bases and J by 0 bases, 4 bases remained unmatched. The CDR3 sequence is CASSDRQGANTGELFF. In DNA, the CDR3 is TGTGCCAGCAGCGACAGACAGGGGGCGAACACCGGGGAGCTGTTTTTT.

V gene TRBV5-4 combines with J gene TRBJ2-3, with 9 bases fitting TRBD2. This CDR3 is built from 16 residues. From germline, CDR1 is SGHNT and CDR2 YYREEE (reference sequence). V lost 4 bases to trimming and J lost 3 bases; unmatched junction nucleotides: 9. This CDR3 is CASSPGGTSGTDTQYF. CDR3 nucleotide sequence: TGTGCCAGCAGCCCAGGAGGTACTAGCGGGACAGATACGCAGTATTTT.

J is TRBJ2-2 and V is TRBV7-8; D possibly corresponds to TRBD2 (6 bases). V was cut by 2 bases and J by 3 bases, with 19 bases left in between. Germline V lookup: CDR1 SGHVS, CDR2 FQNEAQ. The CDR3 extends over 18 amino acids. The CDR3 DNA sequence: TGTGCCAGCAGCTTACAGATCTTCGGGGGTGGGGACACCGGGGAGCTGTTTTTT. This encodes CASSLQIFGGGDTGELFF.

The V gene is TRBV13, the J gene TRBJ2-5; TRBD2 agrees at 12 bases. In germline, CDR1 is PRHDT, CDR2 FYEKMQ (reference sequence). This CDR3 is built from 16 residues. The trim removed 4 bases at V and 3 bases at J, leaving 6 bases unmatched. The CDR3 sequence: CASSWTSGNEKETQYF. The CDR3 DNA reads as TGTGCCAGCAGCTGGACTAGCGGGAATGAAAAAGAGACCCAGTACTTC.

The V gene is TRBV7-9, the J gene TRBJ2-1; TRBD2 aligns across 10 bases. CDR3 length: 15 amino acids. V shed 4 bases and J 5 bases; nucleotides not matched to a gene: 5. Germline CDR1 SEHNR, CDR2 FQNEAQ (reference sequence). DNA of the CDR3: TGTGCCAGCAGCTCCCGGACTAGCGGCGACAATGAGCAGTTCTTC. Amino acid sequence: CASSSRTSGDNEQFF.

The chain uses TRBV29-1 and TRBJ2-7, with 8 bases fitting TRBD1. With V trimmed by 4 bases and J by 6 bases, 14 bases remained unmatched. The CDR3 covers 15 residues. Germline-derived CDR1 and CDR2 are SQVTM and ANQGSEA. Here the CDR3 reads CSVVGTGFTMGEQYF. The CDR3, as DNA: TGCAGCGTTGTAGGGACAGGATTCACCATGGGCGAGCAGTACTTC.

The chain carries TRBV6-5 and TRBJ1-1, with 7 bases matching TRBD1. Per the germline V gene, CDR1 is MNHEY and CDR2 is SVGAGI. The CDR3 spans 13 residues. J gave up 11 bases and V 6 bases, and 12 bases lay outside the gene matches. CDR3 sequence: CASRPQTGPAAFF. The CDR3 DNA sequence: TGTGCCAGCAGACCCCAGACAGGGCCTGCTGCTTTCTTT.

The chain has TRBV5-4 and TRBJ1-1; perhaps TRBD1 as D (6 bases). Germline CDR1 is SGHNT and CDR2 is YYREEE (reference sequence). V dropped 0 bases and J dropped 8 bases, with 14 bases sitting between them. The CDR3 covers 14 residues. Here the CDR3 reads CASSLDRVGIEAFF. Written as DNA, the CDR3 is TGTGCCAGCAGCTTGGACAGGGTGGGGATAGAAGCTTTCTTT. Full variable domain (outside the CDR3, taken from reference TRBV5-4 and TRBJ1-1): ETGVTQSPTHLIKTRGQQVTLRCSSQSGHNTVSWYQQALGQGPQFIFQYYREEENGRGNFPPRFSGLQFPNYSSELNVNALELDDSALYLCASSLDRVGIEAFFGQGTRLTVV.

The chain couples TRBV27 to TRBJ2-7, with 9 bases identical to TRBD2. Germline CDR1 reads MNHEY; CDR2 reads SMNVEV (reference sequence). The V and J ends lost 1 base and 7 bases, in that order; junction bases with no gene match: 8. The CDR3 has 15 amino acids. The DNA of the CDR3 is TGTGCCAGCAGTTTATATCTAGCGGGGAGGGAGGAGCAGTACTTC. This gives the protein CASSLYLAGREEQYF.

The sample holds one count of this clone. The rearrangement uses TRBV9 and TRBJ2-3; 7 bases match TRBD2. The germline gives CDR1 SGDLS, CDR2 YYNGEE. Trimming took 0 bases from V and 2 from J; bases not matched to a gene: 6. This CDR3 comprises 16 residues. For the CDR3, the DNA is TGTGCCAGCAGCGTAGCGGGAGGTGGTGTCACAGATACGCAGTATTTT. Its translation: CASSVAGGGVTDTQYF.

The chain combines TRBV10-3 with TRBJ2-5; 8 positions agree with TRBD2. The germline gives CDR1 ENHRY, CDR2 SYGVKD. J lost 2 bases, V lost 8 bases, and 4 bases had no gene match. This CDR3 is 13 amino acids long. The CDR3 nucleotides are TGTGCCATCGGGACTAGGGGGCAAGAGACCCAGTACTTC. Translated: CAIGTRGQETQYF.

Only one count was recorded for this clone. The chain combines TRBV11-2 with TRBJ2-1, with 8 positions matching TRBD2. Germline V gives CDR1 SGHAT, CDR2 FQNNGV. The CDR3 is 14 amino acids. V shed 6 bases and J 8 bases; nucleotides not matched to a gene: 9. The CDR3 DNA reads TGTGCCAGCAGGATCGGGGGGGCCATTGATGAGCAGTTCTTC. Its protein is CASRIGGAIDEQFF.

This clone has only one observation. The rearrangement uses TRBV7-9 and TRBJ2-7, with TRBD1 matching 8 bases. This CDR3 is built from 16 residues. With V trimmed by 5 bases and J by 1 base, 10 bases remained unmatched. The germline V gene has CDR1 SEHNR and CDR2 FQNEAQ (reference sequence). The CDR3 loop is CASSESRQGRSYEQYF. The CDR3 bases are TGTGCCAGCAGCGAATCCCGACAGGGGAGGTCCTACGAGCAGTACTTC. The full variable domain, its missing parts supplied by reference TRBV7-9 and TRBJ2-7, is DTGVSQNPRHKITKRGQNVTFRCDPISEHNRLYWYRQTLGQGPEFLTYFQNEAQLEKSRLLSDRFSAERPKGSFSTLEIQRTEQGDSAMYLCASSESRQGRSYEQYFGPGTRLTVT.

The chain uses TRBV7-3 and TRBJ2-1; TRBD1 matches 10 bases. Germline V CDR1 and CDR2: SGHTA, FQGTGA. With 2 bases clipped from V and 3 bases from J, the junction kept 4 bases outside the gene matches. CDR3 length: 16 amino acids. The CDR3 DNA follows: TGTGCCAGCAGCTTACCCGGGGACAGGGGCTACAATGAGCAGTTCTTC. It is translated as CASSLPGDRGYNEQFF.

The CDR3: CASSQEGQSLHQPQHF. CDR3 in DNA: TGTGCCAGCAGCCAAGAAGGACAGTCCCTTCATCAGCCCCAGCATTTT. This chain connects TRBV27 to TRBJ1-5; tentatively, D is TRBD1 (6 bases). CDR1 and CDR2 (germline): MNHEY, SMNVEV (reference sequence). V lost 6 bases and J 5 bases, leaving 20 bases between the germline ends. The CDR3 covers 16 residues.

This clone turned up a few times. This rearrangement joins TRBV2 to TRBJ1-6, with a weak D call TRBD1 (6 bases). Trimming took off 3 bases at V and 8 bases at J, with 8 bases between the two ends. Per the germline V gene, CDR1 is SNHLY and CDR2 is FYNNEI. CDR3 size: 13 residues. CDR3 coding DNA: TGTGCCAGCAGTGAGGCAGGGGATTCACCCCTCCACTTT. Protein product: CASSEAGDSPLHF.

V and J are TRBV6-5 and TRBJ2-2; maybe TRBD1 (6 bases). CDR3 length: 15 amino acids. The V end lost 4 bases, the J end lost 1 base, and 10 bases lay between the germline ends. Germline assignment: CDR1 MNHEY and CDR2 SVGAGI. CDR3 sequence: CASSSRQENTGELFF. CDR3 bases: TGTGCCAGCAGTTCCAGACAGGAGAACACCGGGGAGCTGTTTTTT.

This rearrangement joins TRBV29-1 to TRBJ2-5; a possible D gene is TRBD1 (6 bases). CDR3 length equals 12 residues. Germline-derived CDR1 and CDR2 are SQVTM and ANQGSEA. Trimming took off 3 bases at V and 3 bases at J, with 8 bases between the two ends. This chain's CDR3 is CSVDPGEETQYF. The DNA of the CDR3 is TGCAGCGTTGATCCAGGGGAAGAGACCCAGTACTTC. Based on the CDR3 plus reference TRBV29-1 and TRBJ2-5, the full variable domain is SAVISQKPSRDICQRGTSLTIQCQVDSQVTMMFWYRQQPGQSLTLIATANQGSEATYESGFVIDKFPISRPNLTFSTLTVSNMSPEDSSIYLCSVDPGEETQYFGPGTRLLVL.

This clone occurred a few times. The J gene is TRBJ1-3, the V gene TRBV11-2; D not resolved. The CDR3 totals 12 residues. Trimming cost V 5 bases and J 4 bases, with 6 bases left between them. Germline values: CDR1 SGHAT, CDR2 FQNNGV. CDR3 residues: CASSTLGNTIYF. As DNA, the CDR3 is TGTGCCAGCAGCACTTTGGGAAACACCATATATTTT.

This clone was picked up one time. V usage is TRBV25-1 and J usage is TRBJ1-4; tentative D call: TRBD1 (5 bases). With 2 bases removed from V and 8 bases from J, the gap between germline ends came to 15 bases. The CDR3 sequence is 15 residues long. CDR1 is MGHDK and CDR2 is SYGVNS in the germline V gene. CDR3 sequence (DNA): TGTGCCAGCAGTGAAGGTTGGGGGGTGGGAGAAAAACTGTTTTTT. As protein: CASSEGWGVGEKLFF.

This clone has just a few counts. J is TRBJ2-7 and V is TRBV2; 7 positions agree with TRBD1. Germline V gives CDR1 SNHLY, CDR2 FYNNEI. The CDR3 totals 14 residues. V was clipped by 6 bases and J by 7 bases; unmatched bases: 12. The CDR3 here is CASRTGTASPEQYF. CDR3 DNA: TGTGCCAGCAGAACCGGGACAGCGTCTCCTGAGCAGTACTTC.

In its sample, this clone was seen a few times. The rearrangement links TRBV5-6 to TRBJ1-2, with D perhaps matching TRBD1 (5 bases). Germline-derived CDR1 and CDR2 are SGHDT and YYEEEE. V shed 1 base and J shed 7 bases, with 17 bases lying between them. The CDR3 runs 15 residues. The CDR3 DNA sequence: TGTGCCAGCAGCTTGCTGTCCCGGGACTACTTTGGCTACACCTTC. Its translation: CASSLLSRDYFGYTF.